These 8 T cell receptor beta chains were sequenced from one sample in a study of T cell repertoires in cytomegalovirus infection. Each CDR3 protein is one row after TCRdb ran MiXCR on the reads. The sample has about 490,000 distinct CDR3 sequences; approximately 15% are singletons. The source material was CD8+ T cells from PBMCs. Every receptor here comes from a human donor in good health (CMV status not recorded). Some clones in this sample may be carry-over from other donors' samples.

The rearrangement joins TRBV5-4 to TRBJ2-1; the match to TRBD1 covers 7 bases. This CDR3 contains 14 residues. The J segment lost 8 bases and the V segment lost 0 bases, leaving 5 bases of the junction unmatched. In germline, CDR1 is SGHNT, CDR2 YYREEE (reference sequence). CDR3 loop: CASSLAPQGDEQFF. Here the CDR3 DNA reads TGTGCCAGCAGCTTGGCCCCCCAGGGGGATGAGCAGTTCTTC. The full variable domain, its missing parts supplied by reference TRBV5-4 and TRBJ2-1, is ETGVTQSPTHLIKTRGQQVTLRCSSQSGHNTVSWYQQALGQGPQFIFQYYREEENGRGNFPPRFSGLQFPNYSSELNVNALELDDSALYLCASSLAPQGDEQFFGPGTRLTVL.

The rearrangement joins TRBV4-3 to TRBJ1-5; D gene unclear. V was clipped by 1 base and J by 6 bases, with 13 bases between them. Per the germline V gene, CDR1 is LGHNA and CDR2 is YSLEER. The CDR3 totals 15 residues. CDR3 loop: CASSQGLGSGQPQHF. CDR3 nucleotides: TGCGCCAGCAGCCAAGGGCTAGGGTCCGGTCAGCCCCAGCATTTT.

This clonotype showed up many times. The chain links TRBV6-1 to TRBJ2-1, with D possibly TRBD2 on 6 matching bases. Trimming removed 3 bases at V and 7 bases at J, with 7 bases between. CDR3 length: 12 residues. Germline V gene sequence: CDR1 MNHNS, CDR2 SASEGT. CDR3 in DNA: TGTGCCAGCAGTGACGGGAGAAATGAGCAGTTCTTC. Its protein is CASSDGRNEQFF.

A remark on this clonotype: This could be a read error, since a much larger clone is one nucleotide away. The genes are TRBV11-2 and TRBJ2-1; D gene uncertain. This CDR3 spans 12 amino acids. Germline values: CDR1 SGHAT, CDR2 FQNNGV. With 5 bases removed from V and 7 bases from J, the gap between germline ends came to 9 bases. CDR3 protein: CASSIVKNEQFF. The CDR3 bases are TGTGCCAGCAGCATAGTGAAGAATGAGCAGTTCTTC.

This clonotype was picked up many times. This chain uses TRBV6-1 with TRBJ2-7, with no clear D. CDR3 length: 16 amino acids. V was pared by 6 bases and J by 1 base, with 19 bases between. Per the germline V gene, CDR1 is MNHNS and CDR2 is SASEGT. Written as DNA, the CDR3 is TGTGCCAGCAGCTCTCTCCGCGAGGAAGGGTCCTACGAGCAGTACTTC. It specifies CASSSLREEGSYEQYF.

In its sample, this clonotype was seen many times. One junction end disagrees with the germline gene, perhaps due to a read error. The gene calls are TRBV19 and TRBJ2-1, with 7 bases matching TRBD2. CDR1 is LNHDA and CDR2 is SQIVND in the germline V gene (reference sequence). This CDR3 is 15 amino acids long. The CDR3 sequence is CASSHRDYSNNEQFF. CDR3 bases: TGTGCCAGTAGTCACCGGGACTACTCCAACAATGAGCAGTTCTTC.

J is TRBJ2-2 and V is TRBV5-1; 11 nucleotides agree with TRBD1. V lost 4 bases, J lost 6 bases, and 8 bases stayed unmatched. The CDR3 contains 16 residues. The germline gives CDR1 SGHRS, CDR2 YFSETQ. The CDR3 bases are TGCGCCAGCAGCGGGACCGGGACAGGGGGAGCCGGGGAGCTGTTTTTT. Amino acid sequence: CASSGTGTGGAGELFF.

This clonotype came up a few times. CDR3 sequence (DNA): TGTGCCAGCAGTGAATCGACAGGGGTTGCAGATACGCAGTATTTT. The encoded protein is CASSESTGVADTQYF. This rearrangement joins TRBV6-5 to TRBJ2-3; 8 bases line up with TRBD1. Germline-derived CDR1 and CDR2 are MNHEY and SVGAGI. V shed 5 bases and J 4 bases; nucleotides not matched to a gene: 8. The length of the CDR3 is 15 residues.